A selection of T cell receptor beta chains follows, all from one sample in a study of post-analysis software for immune sequencing data. TCRdb processed the PCR reads anew with MiXCR; each CDR3 protein has one entry. This sample has around 710,000 distinct CDR3 sequences, with approximately 44% found just once. The specimen was blood. Receptors originate from a girl aged 5-17 years with multiple sclerosis. Both conserved end residues are part of each CDR3. D genes are given only for firm matches. Part of the rows lack a size; the others show once, few, many or a class for expanded clones.

NA	TRBV7-9	TRBJ1-5	NA	14	CASGYGTANQPQHF	TGTGCCAGCGGGTACGGGACCGCCAATCAGCCCCAGCATTTT
TRBD1	TRBV9	TRBJ1-2	NA	15	CASSIGTGKAPGYTF	TGTGCCAGCAGCATCGGGACAGGGAAGGCTCCTGGCTACACCTTC
NA	TRBV10-3	TRBJ2-7	few	14	CAISPAGDPYEQYF	TGTGCCATCAGTCCGGCAGGCGACCCCTACGAGCAGTACTTC
TRBD1	TRBV3-1	TRBJ1-5	NA	13	CASSKDRAQPQHF	TGTGCCAGCAGCAAAGACAGGGCTCAGCCCCAGCATTTT
NA	TRBV29-1	TRBJ2-1	NA	14	CSVETVDHNNEQFF	TGCAGCGTTGAAACTGTGGACCACAACAATGAGCAGTTCTTC
NA	TRBV5-1	TRBJ2-7	NA	15	CASSTRGTGSYEQYF	TGCGCCAGCAGCACGAGGGGAACGGGGTCCTACGAGCAGTACTTC
NA	TRBV7-3	TRBJ2-7	NA	14	CASCTTRVTHEQYF	TGTGCCAGCTGTACGACCAGGGTCACCCACGAGCAGTACTTC
TRBD2	TRBV28	TRBJ2-3	few	15	CASSQAGVGTDTQYF	TGTGCCAGCAGTCAAGCGGGAGTAGGCACAGATACGCAGTATTTT
TRBD2	TRBV2	TRBJ2-3	NA	17	CASSEVPTSGFTDTQYF	TGTGCCAGCAGTGAAGTTCCGACTAGCGGATTCACAGATACGCAGTATTTT
TRBD1	TRBV7-3	TRBJ1-4	NA	15	CASSARTGLNEKLFF	TGTGCCAGCAGCGCCCGGACAGGCCTTAATGAAAAACTGTTTTTT
TRBD2	TRBV12-3/TRBV12-4	TRBJ2-2	few	16	CASSFGTSGNTGELFF	TGTGCCAGCAGTTTCGGGACTAGCGGAAACACCGGGGAGCTGTTTTTT
NA	TRBV5-1	TRBJ2-7	many	13	CASSLPGTYEQYF	TGCGCCAGCAGCTTGCCGGGTACCTACGAGCAGTACTTC
TRBD1	TRBV7-9	TRBJ1-2	NA	14	CASSLGGTAYGYTF	TGTGCCAGCAGCTTAGGGGGGACAGCTTATGGCTACACCTTC
TRBD1	TRBV12-3/TRBV12-4	TRBJ2-5	NA	14	CASSRRQGRETQYF	TGTGCCAGCAGCCGGAGACAGGGGCGAGAGACCCAGTACTTC
NA	TRBV20-1	TRBJ2-5	NA	16	CSARDIARVVQETQYF	TGCAGTGCTAGAGATATAGCGCGGGTGGTGCAAGAGACCCAGTACTTC
NA	TRBV5-6	TRBJ2-3	NA	15	CASSLMDVGTDTQYF	TGTGCCAGCAGCTTGATGGACGTAGGCACAGATACGCAGTATTTT
NA	TRBV7-2	TRBJ1-1	NA	12	CASSPTRREAFF	TGTGCCAGCAGCCCAACACGTCGAGAAGCTTTCTTT
TRBD1	TRBV25-1	TRBJ2-5	few	16	CASSSPTGTGGETQYF	TGTGCCAGCAGTTCCCCAACCGGGACAGGCGGGGAGACCCAGTACTTC
NA	TRBV18	TRBJ2-7	NA	14	CASSPQPNSYEQYF	TGTGCCAGCTCACCACAGCCAAACTCCTACGAGCAGTACTTC
NA	TRBV10-3	TRBJ1-1	NA	14	CAISESPVNTEAFF	TGTGCCATCAGTGAGTCACCGGTGAACACTGAAGCTTTCTTT
NA	TRBV20-1	TRBJ2-4	NA	13	CSATDSGRDTQYF	TGCAGTGCTACGGACAGCGGCCGAGACACTCAGTACTTC
TRBD2	TRBV28	TRBJ2-1	NA	16	CASSLGLAGGDNEQFF	TGTGCCAGCAGTTTAGGGCTAGCGGGAGGGGACAATGAGCAGTTCTTC
TRBD2	TRBV29-1	TRBJ2-4	NA	17	CSGLSGGFSGAKNIQYF	TGCAGCGGTTTGAGCGGGGGGTTTTCGGGGGCCAAAAACATTCAGTACTTC
NA	TRBV13	TRBJ1-1	NA	17	CASSLSGVMSGGTEAFF	TGTGCCAGCAGCTTATCCGGAGTCATGTCGGGGGGCACTGAAGCTTTCTTT